Below, 20 T cell receptor beta chains from the same sample are listed, as sequenced in a study of T cell repertoires in cytomegalovirus infection. Antigens for these TCRs are unknown. Using its own MiXCR run on the reads, TCRdb lists one record per CDR3 protein. Of hundreds of thousands of distinct CDR3 sequences listed, roughly 30% are singletons. The starting material was cultured CD8+ T cells from PBMCs, obtained from culture after CMV antigen stimulation. These TCRs come from a human donor in good health (CMV status not recorded). Some clones in this sample may be carry-over from other donors' samples.

This chain links TRBV6-6 with TRBJ2-7; D is perhaps TRBD1 (8 bases). The CDR3 runs 14 residues. From germline, CDR1 is MNHNY and CDR2 SVGAGI (reference sequence). V shed 2 bases and J shed 4 bases, with 12 bases lying between them. The CDR3 coding sequence is TGTGCCAGCAGTTACACAGGGGGGGAATACGAGCAGTACGTC. Translating it yields CASSYTGGEYEQYV.

This clonotype appeared a few times. The rearrangement joins TRBV20-1 to TRBJ2-7, with 9 positions matching TRBD2. The CDR3 is made up of 15 amino acids. Germline values: CDR1 DFQATT, CDR2 SNEGSKA (reference sequence). V dropped 0 bases and J dropped 6; count of bases not matched to a gene: 9. CDR3 nucleotides: TGCAGTGCTAGAGATCCAGCGGGGGGCCCGAGCGAGCAGTACTTC. Translated: CSARDPAGGPSEQYF.

This clonotype has at least ten counts. The chain employs TRBV7-6 and TRBJ2-1; D may match TRBD1 or TRBD2 (5 bases each). The V end lost 3 bases, the J end lost 4 bases, and 10 bases lay between the germline ends. Germline-derived CDR1 and CDR2 are SGHVS and FNYEAQ. The CDR3 contains 14 residues. CDR3 DNA: TGTGCCAGCAGCTTGACGAGGGGTTACAATGAGCAGTTCTTC. It yields the protein CASSLTRGYNEQFF.

The V gene is TRBV11-2, the J gene TRBJ1-1; 8 positions match TRBD1. Trimming at V came to 1 base and at J to 4 bases, leaving 8 bases not matched to a gene. Germline CDR1 SGHAT, CDR2 FQNNGV. The CDR3 covers 16 residues. CDR3 sequence (DNA): TGTGCCAGCAGCTTAGTGCGGCAGGGGGCGAGCACTGAAGCTTTCTTT. Its translation: CASSLVRQGASTEAFF.

This clonotype was found once. The chain couples TRBV2 to TRBJ1-2, with a weak D call TRBD1 (6 bases). The ends were cut back, 2 bases at V and 3 bases at J, with 16 bases in the middle. Per germline, CDR1 SNHLY and CDR2 FYNNEI. The CDR3 totals 16 residues. CDR3 in amino acids: CASSEWGPLGDYGYTF. CDR3 sequence (DNA): TGTGCCAGCAGTGAATGGGGGCCCCTTGGGGACTATGGCTACACCTTC.

The V call is TRBV7-4, the J call TRBJ2-7; 7 bases fit TRBD2. The germline V gene encodes CDR1 SGHVT and CDR2 SQSDAQ. Trimming removed 0 bases from V and 5 bases from J; junction bases left unmatched: 4. The CDR3 covers 14 residues. CDR3 bases: TGTGCCAGCAGCTTAGCGGGGGGGGTCAACGAGCAGTACTTC. This translates into CASSLAGGVNEQYF.

The chain is built from TRBV27 and TRBJ1-1; unclear D gene. The CDR3 covers 11 residues. Per the germline V gene, CDR1 is MNHEY and CDR2 is SMNVEV (reference sequence). Trimming cost V 7 bases and J 8 bases, with 11 bases left between them. The CDR3, as DNA: TGTGCCAGCATTCTAGGGTCGGAAGCTTTCTTT. Translation gives CASILGSEAFF.

The genes are TRBV15 and TRBJ1-5; 7 positions agree with TRBD1. The CDR3 consists of 19 residues. V shed 0 bases, J shed 0 bases, and the junction held 11 bases outside the gene matches. Germline CDR1 is LNHNV and CDR2 is YYDKDF (reference sequence). CDR3 sequence (DNA): TGTGCCACCAGCAGAGATCAGGGACAGAACCTGTATAGCAATCAGCCCCAGCATTTT. It yields the protein CATSRDQGQNLYSNQPQHF.

A few counts support this clonotype. This chain uses TRBV27 with TRBJ1-5; TRBD1 is a possible D gene (5 bases). CDR1 MNHEY and CDR2 SMNVEV come from the germline V gene (reference sequence). V shed 4 bases and J shed 0 bases, with 13 bases lying between them. The CDR3 is 16 residues long. CDR3: CASSSHQGHSNQPQHF. CDR3 nucleotide sequence: TGTGCCAGCAGTTCCCATCAGGGCCATAGCAATCAGCCCCAGCATTTT.

The V gene is TRBV24-1, the J gene TRBJ2-7, with 7 nucleotides matching TRBD2. Trimming cost V 5 bases and J 9 bases; bases outside gene matches: 9. CDR1 KGHDR and CDR2 SFDVKD come from the germline V gene. This CDR3 has 13 amino acids. CDR3 residues: CATSVGGLGRQYV. In DNA, the CDR3 is TGTGCCACCAGTGTGGGGGGGTTGGGGCGGCAGTACGTC.

This clonotype has just a few counts. This chain joins TRBV24-1 and TRBJ2-2; D remains ambiguous. V was shortened by 4 bases and J by 3 bases, with 11 bases between the two germline ends. This CDR3 contains 15 residues. Germline V gives CDR1 KGHDR, CDR2 SFDVKD. CDR3 in amino acids: CATSDPHSHTGELFF. The CDR3 DNA follows: TGTGCCACCAGTGACCCCCACTCTCACACCGGGGAGCTGTTTTTT.

The V call is TRBV5-1, the J call TRBJ1-1; D remains ambiguous. Trimming cost V 0 bases and J 4 bases, with 16 bases left between them. Germline V gene lookup returns CDR1 SGHRS and CDR2 YFSETQ. There are 16 residues in the CDR3. CDR3 protein: CASSLAGAVSPTEAFF. The CDR3 DNA sequence: TGCGCCAGCAGCTTGGCGGGTGCGGTCAGTCCCACTGAAGCTTTCTTT. Full variable domain (remainder filled in from reference TRBV5-1 and TRBJ1-1): KAGVTQTPRYLIKTRGQQVTLSCSPISGHRSVSWYQQTPGQGLQFLFEYFSETQRNKGNFPGRFSGRQFSNSRSEMNVSTLELGDSALYLCASSLAGAVSPTEAFFGQGTRLTVV.

The rearrangement joins TRBV7-8 to TRBJ2-7, with D maybe TRBD1 (5 bases). V lost 2 bases and J 0 bases, leaving 29 bases between the germline ends. There are 21 residues in the CDR3. Germline V gene sequence: CDR1 SGHVS, CDR2 FQNEAQ. CDR3 region: CASSLPPPPRTHSYSSYEQYF. CDR3 bases: TGTGCCAGCAGCTTACCACCGCCCCCGCGGACACACTCCTACAGCTCCTACGAGCAGTACTTC.

The rearrangement uses TRBV7-6 and TRBJ1-1; 8 bases are a match to TRBD1. Germline trimming cut 5 bases from V and 1 base from J; bases unmatched to any gene: 6. The CDR3 loop spans 15 amino acids. The germline V gene has CDR1 SGHVS and CDR2 FNYEAQ. The DNA for the CDR3 is TGTGCCAGCAGCCAATTACAGGGGGAGAACACTGAAGCTTTCTTT. As protein: CASSQLQGENTEAFF.

The CDR3 DNA follows: TGTGCCAGCAGTTTAACAGTGACCTTTAGCTATGAGCAGTTCTTC. Protein sequence: CASSLTVTFSYEQFF. The chain carries TRBV27 and TRBJ2-1; D unresolved. Trimming stripped 2 bases from V and 8 bases from J, with 16 bases between. The CDR3 has 15 amino acids. Per the germline V gene, CDR1 is MNHEY and CDR2 is SMNVEV (reference sequence).

V usage is TRBV7-6 and J usage is TRBJ1-6; 8 bases match TRBD1. After removal of 2 bases from V and 7 bases from J, the junction contained 16 bases not matched to a gene. The CDR3 length is 19 residues. Germline CDR1 and CDR2: SGHVS and FNYEAQ. The CDR3 DNA reads TGTGCCAGCAGCTTACGGGTACATCCTTCACAGGGGGAGAATTCACCCCTCCACTTT. Its protein is CASSLRVHPSQGENSPLHF.

This clonotype was found many times. The chain links TRBV6-6 to TRBJ1-5; D is unclear. The V end was cut by 8 bases, the J end by 5 bases, with 10 bases between. The CDR3 has 12 residues. CDR1 and CDR2 from the germline V gene are MNHNY and SVGAGI (reference sequence). The CDR3, as DNA: TGTGCCAGCTCCGAAGGATATCAGCCCCAGCATTTT. This gives the protein CASSEGYQPQHF.

The rearrangement uses TRBV6-5 and TRBJ2-7, with TRBD2 matching 16 bases. Germline-derived CDR1 and CDR2 are MNHEY and SVGAGI. The CDR3 contains 21 residues. J was trimmed by 2 bases and V by 5 bases; bases with no gene match: 18. The CDR3 DNA follows: TGTGCCAGCAGTCTTGGGACTAGCGGGGGGGTACACTTACTCAAAGCCTACGAGCAGTACTTC. Its protein product is CASSLGTSGGVHLLKAYEQYF.

This clonotype was seen more than once but under ten times. The V call is TRBV27, the J call TRBJ2-2, with TRBD1 matching over 10 bases. CDR3 size: 17 residues. With V trimmed by 2 bases and J by 6 bases, 9 bases remained unmatched. Germline-derived CDR1 and CDR2 are MNHEY and SMNVEV (reference sequence). CDR3 sequence: CASSLAGQGRTAGELFF. The CDR3 bases are TGTGCCAGCAGTTTAGCGGGACAGGGGAGGACTGCCGGGGAGCTGTTTTTT.

The table lists this clonotype with many counts. This chain joins TRBV6-2 or TRBV6-3 and TRBJ2-7; D is uncertain. Germline loops: CDR1 MNHEY, CDR2 SVGEGT. Trimming stripped 6 bases from V and 0 bases from J, with 9 bases between. CDR3 length: 13 amino acids. The CDR3 spells CASRTVGSYEQYV. The CDR3 nucleotides are TGTGCCAGCAGAACAGTCGGCTCCTACGAGCAGTACGTC.